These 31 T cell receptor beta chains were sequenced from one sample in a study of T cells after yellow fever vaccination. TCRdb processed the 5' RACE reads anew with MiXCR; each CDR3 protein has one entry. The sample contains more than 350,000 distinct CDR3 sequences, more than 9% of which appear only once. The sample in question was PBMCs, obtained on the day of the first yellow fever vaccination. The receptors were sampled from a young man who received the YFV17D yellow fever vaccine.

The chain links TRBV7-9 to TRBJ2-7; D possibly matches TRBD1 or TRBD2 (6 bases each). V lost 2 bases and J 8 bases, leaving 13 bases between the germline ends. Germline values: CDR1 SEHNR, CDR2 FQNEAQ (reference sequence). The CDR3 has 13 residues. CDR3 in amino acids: CASSLIGGDKQYV. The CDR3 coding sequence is TGTGCCAGCAGCTTAATCGGAGGGGACAAGCAGTACGTC.

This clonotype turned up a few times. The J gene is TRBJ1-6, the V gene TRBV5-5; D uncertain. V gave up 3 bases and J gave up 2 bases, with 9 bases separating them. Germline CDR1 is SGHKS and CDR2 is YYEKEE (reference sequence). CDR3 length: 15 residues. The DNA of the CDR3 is TGTGCCAGCAGCTCCACAAAAGCCTATAATTCACCCCTCCACTTT. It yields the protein CASSSTKAYNSPLHF.

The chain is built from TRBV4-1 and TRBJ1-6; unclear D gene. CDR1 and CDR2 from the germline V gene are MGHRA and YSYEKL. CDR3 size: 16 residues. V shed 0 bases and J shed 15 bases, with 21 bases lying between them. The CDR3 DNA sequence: TGCGCCAGCAGCCAAGATCCCGACATGACTAGACTGGTCCTCCACTTT. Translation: CASSQDPDMTRLVLHF.

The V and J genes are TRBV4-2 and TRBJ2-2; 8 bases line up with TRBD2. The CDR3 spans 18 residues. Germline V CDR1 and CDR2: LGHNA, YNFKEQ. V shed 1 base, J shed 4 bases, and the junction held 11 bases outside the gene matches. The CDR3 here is CASSQVWTGGPGTGELFF. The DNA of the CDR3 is TGTGCCAGCAGCCAAGTTTGGACGGGGGGGCCTGGCACCGGGGAGCTGTTTTTT.

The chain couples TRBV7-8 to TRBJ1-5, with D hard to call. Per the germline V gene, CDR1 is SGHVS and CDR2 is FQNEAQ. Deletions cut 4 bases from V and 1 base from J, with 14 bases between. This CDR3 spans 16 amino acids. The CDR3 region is CASSYGRARSNQPQHF. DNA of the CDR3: TGTGCCAGCAGCTACGGGAGGGCGCGAAGCAATCAGCCCCAGCATTTT.

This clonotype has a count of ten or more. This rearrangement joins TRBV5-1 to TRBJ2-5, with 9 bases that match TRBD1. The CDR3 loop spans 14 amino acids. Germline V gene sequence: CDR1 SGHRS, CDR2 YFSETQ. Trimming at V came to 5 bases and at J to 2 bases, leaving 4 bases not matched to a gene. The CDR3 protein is CASRLQGAQETQYF. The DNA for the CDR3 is TGCGCCAGCAGATTACAGGGGGCTCAAGAGACCCAGTACTTC.

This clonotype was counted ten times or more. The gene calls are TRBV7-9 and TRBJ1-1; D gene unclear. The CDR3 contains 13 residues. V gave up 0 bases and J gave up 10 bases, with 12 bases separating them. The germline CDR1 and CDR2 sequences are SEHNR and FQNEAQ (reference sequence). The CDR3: CASSLALMAVAFF. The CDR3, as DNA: TGTGCCAGCAGCTTAGCGTTGATGGCGGTAGCTTTCTTT.

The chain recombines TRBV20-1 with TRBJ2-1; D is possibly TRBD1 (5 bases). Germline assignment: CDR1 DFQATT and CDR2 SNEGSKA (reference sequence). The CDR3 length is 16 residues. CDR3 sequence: CSFRGQGPSSYNEQFF. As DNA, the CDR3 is TGCAGCTTTAGGGGTCAGGGTCCGAGCTCCTACAATGAGCAGTTCTTC.

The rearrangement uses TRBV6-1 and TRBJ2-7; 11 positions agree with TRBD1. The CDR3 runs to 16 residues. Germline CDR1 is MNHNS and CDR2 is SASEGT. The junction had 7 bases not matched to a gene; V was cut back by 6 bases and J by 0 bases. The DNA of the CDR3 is TGTGCCAGCAGAAATACCGGGACAGGGGGCTCCTACGAGCAGTACTTC. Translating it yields CASRNTGTGGSYEQYF.

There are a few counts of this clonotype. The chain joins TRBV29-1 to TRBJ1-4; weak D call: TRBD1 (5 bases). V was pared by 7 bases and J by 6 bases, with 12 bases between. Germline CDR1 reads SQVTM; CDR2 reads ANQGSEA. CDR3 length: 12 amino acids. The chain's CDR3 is CSADTDDEKLFF. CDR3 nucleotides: TGCAGCGCGGACACAGACGATGAAAAACTGTTTTTT.

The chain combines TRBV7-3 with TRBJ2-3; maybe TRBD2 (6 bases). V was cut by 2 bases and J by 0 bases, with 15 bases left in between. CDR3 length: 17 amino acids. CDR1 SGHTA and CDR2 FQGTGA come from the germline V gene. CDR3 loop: CASSLCPLRGSTDTQYF. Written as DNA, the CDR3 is TGTGCCAGCAGCTTATGTCCTCTCCGGGGGAGCACAGATACGCAGTATTTT.

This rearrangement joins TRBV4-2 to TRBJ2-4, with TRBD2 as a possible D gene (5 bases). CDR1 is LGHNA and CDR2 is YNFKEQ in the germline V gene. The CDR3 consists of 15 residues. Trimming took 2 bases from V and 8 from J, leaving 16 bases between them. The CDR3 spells CASSQPRAVLDIQYF. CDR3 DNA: TGTGCCAGCAGCCAACCGAGGGCGGTTCTCGACATTCAGTACTTC.

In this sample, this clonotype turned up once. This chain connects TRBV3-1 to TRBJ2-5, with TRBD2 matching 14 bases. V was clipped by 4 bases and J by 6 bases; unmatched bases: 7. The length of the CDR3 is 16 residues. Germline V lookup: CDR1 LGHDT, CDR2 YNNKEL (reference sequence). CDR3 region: CASSLLGLAGGQTQYF. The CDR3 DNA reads TGTGCCAGCAGCCTCCTAGGACTAGCGGGGGGTCAGACCCAGTACTTC.

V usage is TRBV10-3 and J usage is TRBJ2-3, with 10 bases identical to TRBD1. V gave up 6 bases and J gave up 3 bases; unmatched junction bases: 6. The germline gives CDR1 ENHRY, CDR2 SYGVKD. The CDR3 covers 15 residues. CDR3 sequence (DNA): TGTGCCATCAGGACCGGGACAGGGGAAACAGATACGCAGTATTTT. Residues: CAIRTGTGETDTQYF.

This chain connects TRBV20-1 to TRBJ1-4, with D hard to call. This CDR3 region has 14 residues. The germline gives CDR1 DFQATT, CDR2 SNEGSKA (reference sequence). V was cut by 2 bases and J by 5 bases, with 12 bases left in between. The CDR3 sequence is CSARIRQLNEKLFF. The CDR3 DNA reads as TGCAGTGCTAGAATTCGGCAGCTCAATGAAAAACTGTTTTTT.

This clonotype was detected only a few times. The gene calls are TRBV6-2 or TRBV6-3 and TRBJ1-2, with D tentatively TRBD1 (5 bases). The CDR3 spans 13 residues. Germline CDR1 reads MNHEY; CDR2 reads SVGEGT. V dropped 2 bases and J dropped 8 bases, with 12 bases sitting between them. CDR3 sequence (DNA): TGTGCCAGCAGTTACGTGGGGCTCGGCGGCTACACCTTC. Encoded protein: CASSYVGLGGYTF.

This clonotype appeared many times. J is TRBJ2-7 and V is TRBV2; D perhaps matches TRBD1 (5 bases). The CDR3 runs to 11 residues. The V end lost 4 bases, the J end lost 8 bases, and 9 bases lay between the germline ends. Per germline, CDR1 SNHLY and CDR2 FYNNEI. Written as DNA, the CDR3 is TGTGCCAGCAGTGCGGACAAGCAGCAGTACGTC. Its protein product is CASSADKQQYV.

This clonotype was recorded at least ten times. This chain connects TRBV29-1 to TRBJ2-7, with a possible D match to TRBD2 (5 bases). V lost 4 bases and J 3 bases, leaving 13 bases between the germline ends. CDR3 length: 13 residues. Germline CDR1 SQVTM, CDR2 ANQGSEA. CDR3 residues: CSVAVPGVYEQYV. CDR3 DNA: TGCAGCGTTGCTGTGCCCGGGGTCTACGAGCAGTACGTC.

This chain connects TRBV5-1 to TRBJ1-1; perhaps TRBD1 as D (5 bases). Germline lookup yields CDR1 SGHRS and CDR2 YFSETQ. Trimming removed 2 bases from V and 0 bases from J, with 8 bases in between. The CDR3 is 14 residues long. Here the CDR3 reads CASSFGGVNTEAFF. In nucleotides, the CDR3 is TGCGCCAGCAGCTTTGGGGGTGTGAACACTGAAGCTTTCTTT. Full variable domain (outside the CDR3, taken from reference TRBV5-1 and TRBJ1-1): KAGVTQTPRYLIKTRGQQVTLSCSPISGHRSVSWYQQTPGQGLQFLFEYFSETQRNKGNFPGRFSGRQFSNSRSEMNVSTLELGDSALYLCASSFGGVNTEAFFGQGTRLTVV.

The CDR3 nucleotides are TGTGCCAGCAGTCCCTTGGGCGGGGAGCTGTTTTTT. Translating it yields CASSPLGGELFF. The chain recombines TRBV3-1 with TRBJ2-2, with no clear D. V was clipped by 6 bases and J by 7 bases, with 9 bases between them. CDR1 is LGHDT and CDR2 is YNNKEL in the germline V gene (reference sequence). CDR3 size: 12 residues.

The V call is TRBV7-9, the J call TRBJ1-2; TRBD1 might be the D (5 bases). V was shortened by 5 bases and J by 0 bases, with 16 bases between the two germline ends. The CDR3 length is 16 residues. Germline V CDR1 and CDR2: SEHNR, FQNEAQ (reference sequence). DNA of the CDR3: TGTGCCAGCAGCAACCCGACAGCAACTACTAACTATGGCTACACCTTC. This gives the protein CASSNPTATTNYGYTF.

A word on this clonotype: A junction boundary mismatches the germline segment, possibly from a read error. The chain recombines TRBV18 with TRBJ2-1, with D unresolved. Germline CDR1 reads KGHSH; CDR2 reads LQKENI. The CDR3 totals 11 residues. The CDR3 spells CANSFYNEQFF. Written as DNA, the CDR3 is TGTGCCAACTCATTCTACAATGAGCAGTTCTTC.

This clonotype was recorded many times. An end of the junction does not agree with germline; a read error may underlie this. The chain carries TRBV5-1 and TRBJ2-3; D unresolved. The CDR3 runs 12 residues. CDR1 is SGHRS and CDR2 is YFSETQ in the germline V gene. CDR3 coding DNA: TGTGCCAGCAGTGAAGGTGCAGATACGCAGTATTTT. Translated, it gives CASSEGADTQYF.

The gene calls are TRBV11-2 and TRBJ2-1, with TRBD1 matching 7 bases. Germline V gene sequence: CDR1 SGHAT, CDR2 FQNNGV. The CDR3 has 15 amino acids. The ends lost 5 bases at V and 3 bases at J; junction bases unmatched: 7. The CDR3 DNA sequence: TGTGCCAGCAGCCCAGACAGGGTGGACTACAATGAGCAGTTCTTC. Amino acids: CASSPDRVDYNEQFF.

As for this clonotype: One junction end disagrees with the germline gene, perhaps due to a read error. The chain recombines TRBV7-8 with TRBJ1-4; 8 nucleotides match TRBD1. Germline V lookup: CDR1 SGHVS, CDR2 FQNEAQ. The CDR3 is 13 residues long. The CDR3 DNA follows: TGTGCCAGCAGCTTGCTGTGGGACAGGCAGGCTAATTTC. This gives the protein CASSLLWDRQANF. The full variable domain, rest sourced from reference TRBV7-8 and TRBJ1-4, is GAGVSQSPRYKVAKRGQDVALRCDPISGHVSLFWYQQALGQGPEFLTYFQNEAQLDKSGLPSDRFFAERPEGSVSTLKIQRTQQEDSAVYLCASSLLWDRQANFGSGTQLSVL.

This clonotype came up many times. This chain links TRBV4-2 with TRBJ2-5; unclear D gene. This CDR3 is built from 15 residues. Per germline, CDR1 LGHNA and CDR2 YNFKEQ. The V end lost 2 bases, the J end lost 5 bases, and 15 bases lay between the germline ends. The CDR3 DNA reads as TGTGCCAGCAGCCAATCCAGGACCCCTGGGGAGACCCAGTACTTC. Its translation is CASSQSRTPGETQYF.

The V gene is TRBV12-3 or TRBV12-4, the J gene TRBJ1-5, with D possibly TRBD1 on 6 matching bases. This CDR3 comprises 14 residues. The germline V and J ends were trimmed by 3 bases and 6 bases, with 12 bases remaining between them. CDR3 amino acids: CASSLWGGGQPQHF. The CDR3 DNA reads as TGTGCCAGCAGTTTGTGGGGGGGCGGTCAGCCCCAGCATTTT.

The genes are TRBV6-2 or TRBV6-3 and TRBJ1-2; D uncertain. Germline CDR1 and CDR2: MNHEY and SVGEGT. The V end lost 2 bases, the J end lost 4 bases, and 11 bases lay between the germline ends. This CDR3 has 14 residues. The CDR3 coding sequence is TGTGCCAGCAGTTACCCGGATTACGGCTATGGCTACACCTTC. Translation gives CASSYPDYGYGYTF.

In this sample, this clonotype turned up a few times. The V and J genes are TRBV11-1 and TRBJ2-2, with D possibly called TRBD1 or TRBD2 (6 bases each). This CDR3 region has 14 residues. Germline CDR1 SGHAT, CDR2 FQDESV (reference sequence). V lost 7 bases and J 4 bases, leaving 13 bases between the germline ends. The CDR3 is CASTGGTTTGELFF. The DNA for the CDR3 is TGTGCCAGCACCGGGGGCACCACCACCGGGGAGCTGTTTTTT. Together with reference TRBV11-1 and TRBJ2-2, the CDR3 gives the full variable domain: EAEVAQSPRYKITEKSQAVAFWCDPISGHATLYWYRQILGQGPELLVQFQDESVVDDSQLPKDRFSAERLKGVDSTLKIQPAELGDSAMYLCASTGGTTTGELFFGEGSRLTVL.

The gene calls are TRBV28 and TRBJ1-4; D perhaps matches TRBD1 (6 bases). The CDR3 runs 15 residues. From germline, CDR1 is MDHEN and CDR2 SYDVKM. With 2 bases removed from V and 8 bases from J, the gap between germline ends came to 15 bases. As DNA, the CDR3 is TGTGCCAGCAGTTTAACAGGGAGCCGGAACGAAAAACTGTTTTTT. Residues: CASSLTGSRNEKLFF.

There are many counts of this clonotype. The CDR3 coding sequence is TGTGCCAGTAGCCTACAGGACACCGGGGAGCTGTTTTTT. Translation gives CASSLQDTGELFF. The V gene is TRBV19, the J gene TRBJ2-2, with a weak D call TRBD1 (5 bases). Germline CDR1 is LNHDA and CDR2 is SQIVND (reference sequence). Trimming pared 6 bases from V and 3 bases from J, leaving 8 bases between. CDR3 length: 13 residues.